This T cell receptor beta chain was identified in a study of blood T cell repertoires in COVID-19. On the study more broadly: Samples representing acute and convalescent COVID-19 were sourced from the United States, Italy and Spain. Sample material is recorded as cDNA or gDNA derived from T cells, B-cell-depleted T cells, or PBMCs.

J lost 5 bases, V lost 4 bases, and 9 bases had no gene match. This CDR3 comprises 15 residues. Germline values: CDR1 MDHEN, CDR2 SYDVKM. Original processing methods: Amplification of reference gene primers was used by the study to estimate nucleated cell counts. The data were produced by immunoSEQ multiplex PCR, yet TCRdb's version contains in-frame clones alone and is incomplete. The V and J calls and clone size were taken over from that table, and D and trimming were inferred from the DNA. The sample includes around 19,000 clones, approximately 92% seen only once; the top ten take roughly 7.3%. Source material: peripheral blood. J is TRBJ1-2 and V is TRBV28, with TRBD1 matching over 8 bases. The receptor was isolated from a man in his 70s with active COVID-19. Written as DNA, the CDR3 is TGTGCCAGCAGTTCCCTTGGACAGGGCTTTTATGGCTACACCTTC. Protein sequence: CASSSLGQGFYGYTF.